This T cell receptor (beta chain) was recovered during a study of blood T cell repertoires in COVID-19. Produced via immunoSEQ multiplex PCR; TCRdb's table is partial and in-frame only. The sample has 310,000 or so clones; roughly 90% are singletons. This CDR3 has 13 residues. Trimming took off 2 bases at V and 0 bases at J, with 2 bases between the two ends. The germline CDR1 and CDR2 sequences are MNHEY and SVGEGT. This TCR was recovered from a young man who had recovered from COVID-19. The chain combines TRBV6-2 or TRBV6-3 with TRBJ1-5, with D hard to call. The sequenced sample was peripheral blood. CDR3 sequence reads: CASSYRSNQPQHF. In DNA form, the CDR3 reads TGTGCCAGCAGTTACCGTAGCAATCAGCCCCAGCATTTT.